Presented here are 31 T cell receptor beta chains from one specimen sequenced in a study of cytomegalovirus exposure and HLA in healthy donors. The study ran its PCR with 60 Vbeta and 13 Jbeta primers. Sequencing used immunoSEQ multiplex PCR; TCRdb keeps in-frame clones, though not all of them. The data hold 150,000 or so clones, with 80% observed a single time. Sequencing used PBMCs. These TCRs come from a man between 18 and 35 years old in good health and CMV-seropositive.

The V gene is TRBV7-9, the J gene TRBJ1-1; D remains unclear. Germline CDR1 reads SEHNR; CDR2 reads FQNEAQ (reference sequence). V shed 6 bases and J shed 4 bases, with 9 bases lying between them. The CDR3 runs to 12 residues. The CDR3 loop reads CASSRDFTEAFF. In DNA form, the CDR3 reads TGTGCCAGCAGTCGAGATTTCACTGAAGCTTTCTTT.

The CDR3: CASSWGSSNTEAFF. CDR3 in DNA: TGCGCCAGCAGCTGGGGCAGCTCGAACACTGAAGCTTTCTTT. The J gene is TRBJ1-1, the V gene TRBV5-1; a weak D match, TRBD1 (5 bases). Germline V CDR1 and CDR2: SGHRS, YFSETQ. The CDR3 consists of 14 residues. V lost 3 bases to trimming and J lost 1 base, with 10 bases between them.

This chain uses TRBV7-9 with TRBJ2-3; D is uncertain. Germline assignment: CDR1 SEHNR and CDR2 FQNEAQ (reference sequence). The V end lost 4 bases, the J end lost 0 bases, and 2 bases lay between the germline ends. There are 12 residues in the CDR3. The DNA of the CDR3 is TGTGCCAGCAGCTCTAGCACAGATACGCAGTATTTT. Its protein product is CASSSSTDTQYF.

The chain recombines TRBV5-6 with TRBJ1-2; D gene ambiguous. V shed 7 bases and J shed 7 bases, with 14 bases lying between them. The CDR3 runs 12 residues. Germline V gene sequence: CDR1 SGHDT, CDR2 YYEEEE. The CDR3 spells CASGRRGAGYTF. In DNA form, the CDR3 reads TGTGCCAGCGGGAGGCGCGGTGCTGGCTACACCTTC.

J is TRBJ2-7 and V is TRBV11-2; D gene unclear. The V gene's germline CDR1 is SGHAT and CDR2 FQNNGV. With 1 base removed from V and 6 bases from J, the gap between germline ends came to 4 bases. This CDR3 comprises 11 residues. This CDR3 is CASSLAGEQYF. CDR3 DNA: TGTGCCAGCAGCTTAGCGGGCGAGCAGTACTTC.

The CDR3 loop reads CASSFGQGDTIYF. The CDR3 DNA sequence: TGTGCCAGCAGTTTCGGACAGGGAGACACCATATATTTT. This chain connects TRBV28 to TRBJ1-3; 8 bases match TRBD1. Germline CDR1 reads MDHEN; CDR2 reads SYDVKM. This CDR3 comprises 13 residues. The junction had 3 bases not matched to a gene; V was cut back by 3 bases and J by 8 bases.

The chain combines TRBV6-1 with TRBJ2-3; D uncertain. This CDR3 spans 13 amino acids. Germline V lookup: CDR1 MNHNS, CDR2 SASEGT. The V end lost 5 bases, the J end lost 3 bases, and 9 bases lay between the germline ends. This CDR3 reads CASSSGLTDTQYF. CDR3 DNA sequence: TGTGCCAGCAGTTCCGGTTTAACAGATACGCAGTATTTT.

This CDR3 is CASSLERGLGEAFF. The CDR3, as DNA: TGTGCCAGCAGCTTAGAAAGGGGGCTGGGAGAAGCTTTCTTT. J is TRBJ1-1 and V is TRBV11-2; 7 nucleotides agree with TRBD1. From germline, CDR1 is SGHAT and CDR2 FQNNGV. The trim removed 0 bases at V and 8 bases at J, leaving 6 bases unmatched. There are 14 residues in the CDR3.

This rearrangement joins TRBV7-6 to TRBJ2-6; D is unresolved. This CDR3 region has 15 residues. V shed 5 bases and J shed 0 bases, with 8 bases lying between them. The germline V gene encodes CDR1 SGHVS and CDR2 FNYEAQ. CDR3 nucleotides: TGTGCCAGCAGCCGCGGTTACTCTGGGGCCAACGTCCTGACTTTC. Translating gives CASSRGYSGANVLTF. Drawing the rest from reference TRBV7-6 and TRBJ2-6, the complete variable domain is GAGVSQSPRYKVTKRGQDVALRCDPISGHVSLYWYRQALGQGPEFLTYFNYEAQQDKSGLPNDRFSAERPEGSISTLTIQRTEQRDSAMYRCASSRGYSGANVLTFGAGSRLTVL.

This clone was observed a handful of times. The chain carries TRBV7-9 and TRBJ2-1; possibly TRBD2 for D (6 bases). Germline V gene sequence: CDR1 SEHNR, CDR2 FQNEAQ (reference sequence). The CDR3 has 12 amino acids. V was trimmed by 1 base and J by 10 bases, leaving 8 bases between them. Here the CDR3 reads CASSLGGGEQFF. In nucleotides, the CDR3 is TGTGCCAGCAGCTTAGGTGGGGGGGAGCAGTTCTTC.

This clone was detected a few times. This rearrangement joins TRBV2 to TRBJ2-7; D gene unclear. Trimming removed 3 bases from V and 2 bases from J, with 14 bases in between. The CDR3 is 15 residues long. In germline, CDR1 is SNHLY, CDR2 FYNNEI. The CDR3 protein is CASSDIRVLTYEQYF. CDR3 nucleotides: TGTGCCAGCAGTGATATACGGGTACTCACCTACGAGCAGTACTTC.

The V gene is TRBV5-6, the J gene TRBJ2-1; D possibly corresponds to TRBD1 (9 bases). The germline V gene encodes CDR1 SGHDT and CDR2 YYEEEE. V lost 4 bases to trimming and J lost 5 bases, with 16 bases between them. This CDR3 region has 15 residues. CDR3 sequence: CASSRGGTGHNEQFF. The DNA for the CDR3 is TGTGCCAGCAGCCGGGGGGGGACAGGGCACAATGAGCAGTTCTTC.

This clone came up once. The V call is TRBV7-9, the J call TRBJ2-2; a weak D match, TRBD1 (5 bases). The ends were cut back, 4 bases at V and 5 bases at J, with 17 bases in the middle. CDR1 is SEHNR and CDR2 is FQNEAQ in the germline V gene (reference sequence). This CDR3 region has 16 residues. The CDR3 sequence is CASSSRAPGQTGELFF. CDR3 sequence (DNA): TGTGCCAGCAGCTCTCGAGCGCCAGGGCAAACCGGGGAGCTGTTTTTT.

The chain joins TRBV9 to TRBJ1-3; no clear D gene. The V gene's germline CDR1 is SGDLS and CDR2 YYNGEE. CDR3 length: 15 amino acids. The ends were cut back, 1 base at V and 4 bases at J, with 12 bases in the middle. This chain's CDR3 is CASSVSGMGGNTIYF. DNA of the CDR3: TGTGCCAGCAGCGTAAGCGGGATGGGGGGAAACACCATATATTTT. Variable domain in full (rest from reference TRBV9 and TRBJ1-3): DSGVTQTPKHLITATGQRVTLRCSPRSGDLSVYWYQQSLDQGLQFLIQYYNGEERAKGNILERFSAQQFPDLHSELNLSSLELGDSALYFCASSVSGMGGNTIYFGEGSWLTVV.

The CDR3 region is CASTHGTPNYGYTF. Here the CDR3 DNA reads TGTGCCAGCACCCACGGGACACCTAACTATGGCTACACCTTC. The chain links TRBV13 to TRBJ1-2, with D possibly being TRBD1 (6 bases). The length of the CDR3 is 14 residues. The germline gives CDR1 PRHDT, CDR2 FYEKMQ (reference sequence). V shed 7 bases and J shed 0 bases, with 12 bases lying between them.

The V and J genes are TRBV18 and TRBJ2-1; 10 positions match TRBD1. From germline, CDR1 is KGHSH and CDR2 LQKENI. Germline trimming cut 0 bases from V and 1 base from J; bases unmatched to any gene: 6. The CDR3 sequence is 18 residues long. CDR3 in DNA: TGTGCCAGCTCACCACCCGGCAGGACAGGGGGGTCCTACAATGAGCAGTTCTTC. Its translation: CASSPPGRTGGSYNEQFF.

This sequence joins TRBV5-5 and TRBJ1-5; 7 bases fit TRBD1. Per germline, CDR1 SGHKS and CDR2 YYEKEE (reference sequence). The V and J ends lost 3 bases and 3 bases, in that order; junction bases with no gene match: 9. The CDR3 totals 16 residues. The CDR3 DNA reads as TGTGCCAGCAGCTCCATCCCGGGACAGTACAATCAGCCCCAGCATTTT. Protein: CASSSIPGQYNQPQHF.

The V gene is TRBV7-2, the J gene TRBJ2-1; TRBD2 agrees at 7 bases. The CDR3 covers 16 residues. Germline CDR1 reads SGHTA; CDR2 reads FQGNSA. After removal of 3 bases from V and 4 bases from J, the junction contained 9 bases not matched to a gene. The DNA for the CDR3 is TGTGCCAGCAGCTTCACCGCGGGAGCCGCGTACAATGAGCAGTTCTTC. This encodes CASSFTAGAAYNEQFF.

The chain uses TRBV6-1 and TRBJ2-5; TRBD1 might be the D (6 bases). The V and J ends lost 4 bases and 5 bases respectively, with 14 bases between them. CDR1 is MNHNS, CDR2 SASEGT, per germline. This CDR3 is built from 14 residues. DNA of the CDR3: TGTGCCAGCAGTGGGGGACAATGGGGGGAGACCCAGTACTTC. Translating gives CASSGGQWGETQYF.

This CDR3 reads CASSLLVSYNEQFF. In nucleotides, the CDR3 is TGTGCCAGCAGTCTACTAGTCTCCTACAATGAGCAGTTCTTC. The J gene is TRBJ2-1, the V gene TRBV28, with TRBD2 as a possible D gene (5 bases). The CDR3 sequence is 14 residues long. In germline, CDR1 is MDHEN, CDR2 SYDVKM. The ends were cut back, 5 bases at V and 0 bases at J, with 8 bases in the middle.

The chain is built from TRBV28 and TRBJ1-1, with D perhaps TRBD1 (6 bases). The length of the CDR3 is 13 residues. Germline assignment: CDR1 MDHEN and CDR2 SYDVKM. V lost 2 bases, J lost 9 bases, and 13 bases lay in between. Here the CDR3 DNA reads TGTGCCAGCAGTTTAGGACAGCTCGGAAAAGCTTTCTTT. Encoded protein: CASSLGQLGKAFF.

This clone was counted only a few times. V and J are TRBV27 and TRBJ2-1; 7 bases align to TRBD2. This CDR3 spans 17 amino acids. Germline-derived CDR1 and CDR2 are MNHEY and SMNVEV (reference sequence). V lost 5 bases to trimming and J lost 0 bases; unmatched junction nucleotides: 10. The CDR3 sequence is CASSPISGGDSYNEQFF. The CDR3 coding sequence is TGTGCCAGCAGTCCAATTAGTGGGGGGGACTCCTACAATGAGCAGTTCTTC.

This clone is a singleton in its sample. J is TRBJ2-3 and V is TRBV6-5, with 11 positions matching TRBD2. With 4 bases clipped from V and 3 bases from J, the junction kept 3 bases outside the gene matches. The CDR3 runs 15 residues. Germline V lookup: CDR1 MNHEY, CDR2 SVGAGI. The CDR3 coding sequence is TGTGCCAGCAGTTTGGGACTAGCGGAGACAGATACGCAGTATTTT. It translates to CASSLGLAETDTQYF.

This chain links TRBV10-3 with TRBJ2-2; no reliable D call. From germline, CDR1 is ENHRY and CDR2 SYGVKD. The V gene lost 1 base and the J gene lost 1 base, with 7 bases spanning the gap. This CDR3 is built from 15 residues. The CDR3 spells CAISEWAGNTGELFF. The CDR3 coding sequence is TGTGCCATCAGTGAGTGGGCAGGGAACACCGGGGAGCTGTTTTTT.

DNA for the CDR3: TGTGCCAGCAGATCCACCGGGACAGGGCGTGAAAAACTGTTTTTT. Its translation is CASRSTGTGREKLFF. The V and J genes are TRBV6-5 and TRBJ1-4; 9 bases match TRBD1. Germline-derived CDR1 and CDR2 are MNHEY and SVGAGI. The CDR3 sequence is 15 residues long. The V gene end was trimmed by 6 bases and the J gene end by 7 bases; junction bases not matched to a gene: 9.

The V and J genes are TRBV7-2 and TRBJ2-7; D uncertain. Trimming cost V 5 bases and J 3 bases, with 14 bases left between them. Germline V CDR1 and CDR2: SGHTA, FQGNSA. This CDR3 comprises 14 residues. CDR3 in DNA: TGTGCCAGCAGCCCACAAAAGACTGTCTACGAGCAGTACTTC. Encoded protein: CASSPQKTVYEQYF.

The V and J genes are TRBV9 and TRBJ2-5; D possibly corresponds to TRBD1 (6 bases). V was pared by 0 bases and J by 3 bases, with 15 bases between. The CDR3 totals 16 residues. The germline V gene encodes CDR1 SGDLS and CDR2 YYNGEE. The CDR3, as DNA: TGTGCCAGCAGCGTAGAGGACAGCTGGTGGGAAGAGACCCAGTACTTC. Amino acid sequence: CASSVEDSWWEETQYF.

The J gene is TRBJ2-1, the V gene TRBV6-5; D remains ambiguous. The V and J ends lost 0 bases and 4 bases respectively, with 10 bases between them. Per the germline V gene, CDR1 is MNHEY and CDR2 is SVGAGI. CDR3 size: 15 residues. CDR3 residues: CASSYSSPLYNEQFF. CDR3 DNA sequence: TGTGCCAGCAGTTACTCATCTCCCCTGTACAATGAGCAGTTCTTC.

V usage is TRBV6-1 and J usage is TRBJ2-2, with 9 nucleotides matching TRBD1. The V segment lost 1 base and the J segment 6 bases; nucleotides outside the gene matches: 0. Germline values: CDR1 MNHNS, CDR2 SASEGT. The CDR3 runs 14 residues. CDR3 protein: CASSEGTGAGELFF. The CDR3 DNA reads as TGTGCCAGCAGTGAAGGGACAGGGGCCGGGGAGCTGTTTTTT.

The genes are TRBV7-8 and TRBJ2-7; D is perhaps TRBD2 (5 bases). The ends were cut back, 4 bases at V and 4 bases at J, with 14 bases in the middle. Germline V gene sequence: CDR1 SGHVS, CDR2 FQNEAQ. The CDR3 extends over 14 amino acids. CDR3 bases: TGTGCCAGCAGCTCTGCGGGTAGCGCTTACGAGCAGTACTTC. It is translated as CASSSAGSAYEQYF.

The chain links TRBV29-1 to TRBJ1-1; 7 bases are a match to TRBD1. This CDR3 has 14 residues. Trimming took 1 base from V and 4 from J; bases not matched to a gene: 6. Germline values: CDR1 SQVTM, CDR2 ANQGSEA. The CDR3 DNA reads as TGCAGCGTTGAAGGGGACAGCGCAGGCACTGAAGCTTTCTTT. Translated: CSVEGDSAGTEAFF.